These T cell receptor beta chains were read from a single sample in a study of tissue T cells after allogeneic stem cell transplantation. Using immunoSEQ multiplex PCR, the repertoire was profiled, and TCRdb retains in-frame clones only, with some absent. Of over 4,000 clones in the sample, approximately 72% were seen once. The starting material was left colon tissue, obtained at autopsy. The receptors originated from a male donor aged 60 or over with lung cancer. The CDR3 runs from the conserved cysteine through the conserved F or W. The D gene is left open where the match is weak. A row's size may be missing; if present it is once, few, many or a size class.

j_gene: TRBJ2-5
abundance: -
v_gene: TRBV9
d_gene: TRBD2
CDR3aa: CASSASGNQETQYF
CDR3nt: TGTGCCAGCAGCGCTAGCGGGAACCAAGAGACCCAGTACTTC

j_gene: TRBJ1-6
abundance: -
v_gene: TRBV5-1
d_gene: -
CDR3aa: CASSSLVGDRSPLHF
CDR3nt: TGCGCCAGCAGCTCCCTAGTGGGGGACCGTTCACCCCTCCACTTT

j_gene: TRBJ1-4
abundance: -
v_gene: TRBV7-2
d_gene: -
CDR3aa: CASSSRLRGNEKLFF
CDR3nt: TGTGCCAGCAGCTCTAGACTCCGGGGAAATGAAAAACTGTTTTTT

j_gene: TRBJ1-2
abundance: few
v_gene: TRBV4-2
d_gene: TRBD1
CDR3aa: CASSQDPGGASGYTF
CDR3nt: TGTGCCAGCAGCCAAGATCCAGGGGGCGCGTCCGGCTACACCTTC

j_gene: TRBJ1-6
abundance: -
v_gene: TRBV4-1
d_gene: TRBD1
CDR3aa: CASSQDDRGNSPLHF
CDR3nt: TGCGCCAGCAGCCAAGATGACAGGGGTAATTCACCCCTCCACTTT

j_gene: TRBJ1-1
abundance: -
v_gene: TRBV9
d_gene: -
CDR3aa: CASSVAPVMNTEAFF
CDR3nt: TGTGCCAGCAGCGTAGCTCCAGTGATGAACACTGAAGCTTTCTTT

j_gene: TRBJ2-5
abundance: -
v_gene: TRBV7-9
d_gene: TRBD2
CDR3aa: CASSLGATSGRGETQYF
CDR3nt: TGTGCCAGCAGCTTAGGTGCGACTAGCGGGAGGGGTGAGACCCAGTACTTC

j_gene: TRBJ2-1
abundance: -
v_gene: TRBV6-4
d_gene: -
CDR3aa: CASSDSWTDRSEQFF
CDR3nt: TGTGCCAGCAGTGACTCGTGGACAGATCGTAGTGAGCAGTTCTTC

j_gene: TRBJ2-5
abundance: -
v_gene: TRBV7-3
d_gene: -
CDR3aa: CASSPGGGYQETQYF
CDR3nt: TGTGCCAGCAGCCCCGGAGGTGGCTACCAAGAGACCCAGTACTTC

j_gene: TRBJ1-2
abundance: -
v_gene: TRBV11-2
d_gene: -
CDR3aa: CASSHRGQGVYTF
CDR3nt: TGTGCCAGCAGCCACCGGGGACAAGGAGTCTACACCTTC

j_gene: TRBJ2-3
abundance: -
v_gene: TRBV29-1
d_gene: TRBD2
CDR3aa: CSVVLAGSSTDTQYF
CDR3nt: TGCAGCGTTGTACTAGCGGGGTCTAGCACAGATACGCAGTATTTT

j_gene: TRBJ2-7
abundance: -
v_gene: TRBV27
d_gene: TRBD1
CDR3aa: CATSPRQGAPYEQYF
CDR3nt: TGTGCCACCAGCCCCCGACAGGGGGCACCCTACGAGCAGTACTTC

j_gene: TRBJ2-1
abundance: -
v_gene: TRBV27
d_gene: TRBD2
CDR3aa: CASSGEGQYNEQFF
CDR3nt: TGTGCCAGCAGTGGGGAGGGCCAATACAATGAGCAGTTCTTC

j_gene: TRBJ2-7
abundance: -
v_gene: TRBV7-9
d_gene: TRBD1
CDR3aa: CASSQQGAEQYF
CDR3nt: TGTGCCAGCAGCCAACAGGGGGCCGAGCAGTACTTC

j_gene: TRBJ2-3
abundance: -
v_gene: TRBV6-5
d_gene: -
CDR3aa: CASTSWGTDTQYF
CDR3nt: TGTGCCAGCACTTCCTGGGGCACAGATACGCAGTATTTT

j_gene: TRBJ2-7
abundance: -
v_gene: TRBV2
d_gene: -
CDR3aa: CASIYPAGEQYF
CDR3nt: TGTGCCAGCATATATCCGGCGGGGGAGCAGTACTTC

j_gene: TRBJ1-1
abundance: once
v_gene: TRBV19
d_gene: -
CDR3aa: CASSIKGDTEAFF
CDR3nt: TGTGCCAGTAGTATAAAGGGGGACACTGAAGCTTTCTTT

j_gene: TRBJ2-3
abundance: -
v_gene: TRBV11-2
d_gene: TRBD1
CDR3aa: CASSTAGGSTDTQYF
CDR3nt: TGTGCCAGCAGCACCGCAGGGGGAAGCACAGATACGCAGTATTTT